This T cell receptor (beta chain) was found in a study of blood T cell repertoires in COVID-19. Whole-study context: Some COVID-19 samples were acute and others convalescent; all came from the United States, Italy and Spain. The analysed material was cDNA or gDNA that came from T cells, B-cell-depleted T cells, or PBMCs.

The V gene lost 0 bases and the J gene lost 5 bases, with 11 bases spanning the gap. Germline lookup yields CDR1 SGHRS and CDR2 YFSETQ. This CDR3 is built from 14 residues. Original processing notes: It was from reference gene primer amplification that nucleated cell counts were estimated. Clones were sequenced by immunoSEQ multiplex PCR, and TCRdb holds only the in-frame ones, with some missing. The D gene and trimming were derived from the DNA, and the V and J assignments and clone size from that table. Found here are around 170,000 clones, about four fifths of them singletons; the top ten hold approximately 12%.

This sequence originates from a man between 65 and 85 years old who had recovered from COVID-19. This chain connects TRBV5-1 to TRBJ2-5; D perhaps matches TRBD1 (6 bases). The source material was peripheral blood. DNA for the CDR3: TGCGCCAGCAGCTTGGTGGGACAAGGGGAGACCCAGTACTTC. Translating it yields CASSLVGQGETQYF.